Listed below are T cell receptor beta chains from one sample, sequenced in a study of tumor-infiltrating lymphocytes in primary liver carcinoma. TCRdb passed the multiplex PCR reads through MiXCR, listing each CDR3 protein once. This sample has approximately 110,000 distinct CDR3 sequences, with roughly 85% found just once. Sequencing input: liver tumor tissue from sampling region 3. These receptor sequences come from a man aged 40-50 years with primary liver carcinoma and hepatitis B virus infection. Both conserved end residues are part of each CDR3. The D gene is left open where the match is weak. Clone sizes are given selectively: once, few, many, or a class where the clone is expanded.

D gene	clone size	V gene	J gene	CDR3 DNA	CDR3 protein
TRBD1	.	TRBV10-3	TRBJ1-5	TGTGCCACCCACGACCCGAGACAGGGGCTGAGGTCCGGCAATCAGTCCCAGCATTTT	CATHDPRQGLRSGNQSQHF
.	.	TRBV29-1	TRBJ2-5	TGCAGCATTGCGAGATACCAAGAGACCCAGAACTTC	CSIARYQETQNF
.	.	TRBV13	TRBJ2-7	TGTGCCAGTAGCCGCTCCTACGAGCAGTGCTTC	CASSRSYEQCF
.	.	TRBV7-8	TRBJ2-1	TGTGCCAGCAACCCTGGACAGAGTCTATTCTTC	CASNPGQSLFF
.	.	TRBV11-1	TRBJ2-5	TGTGCCAGCAGCTTAGGATTGGACGCCTCACTAGAGACCCAGTACTTC	CASSLGLDASLETQYF
.	.	TRBV19	TRBJ1-1	TGTGCCAGTAGTGCCGGCTTTGGTACTGAAGCTTTCTTT	CASSAGFGTEAFF
.	many	TRBV7-8	TRBJ1-1	TGTGCCAGCAGTTTCATCGGACAGAACACTGAAGCTTTCTTT	CASSFIGQNTEAFF
.	.	TRBV6-6	TRBJ2-1	TGTGTCAGCAGTTTAGGACGGAGTAATGAGCAGTTCTTC	CVSSLGRSNEQFF
TRBD2	.	TRBV6-2/TRBV6-3	TRBJ2-7	TGCGCCAGCACCTCAGGGAGGGACTACGAGCAGTACTTC	CASTSGRDYEQYF
.	.	TRBV4-1	TRBJ2-2	TGCACCAGCAGCCCTGGGGCCGCTAACACCGGGGAGCTGTTTTTT	CTSSPGAANTGELFF
TRBD2	.	TRBV5-6	TRBJ2-1	TGTGCCAGCAGCCCGTCTGGGAATGGGAGGGACAATGAGCAGTTCTTC	CASSPSGNGRDNEQFF
TRBD1	.	TRBV20-1	TRBJ2-7	TGCAGTGCCCGAGAGGGGGCGCGGGTCTACGAGCAGTACTTC	CSAREGARVYEQYF
TRBD2	many	TRBV12-3/TRBV12-4	TRBJ2-1	TGTGCCAGCAGTTTCACTAGCGGGATAAGGTCCTACAATGAGCAGTTCTTC	CASSFTSGIRSYNEQFF
.	.	TRBV12-3/TRBV12-4	TRBJ2-4	TGCGCCAGCAGTCTAGACGGTATGGGGGCCAAAAACGTTCAGTACTTC	CASSLDGMGAKNVQYF
TRBD1	.	TRBV29-1	TRBJ2-5	TGCAGCGTTGAGAGCCCCGGGATTAGCGGGACAGGGGCCCAGTACTTC	CSVESPGISGTGAQYF
.	.	TRBV6-1	TRBJ1-1	TGTGCCAGCAGTGCGACTCTTCCGGGACGGGGCACTGAAGCTTTCTTT	CASSATLPGRGTEAFF
TRBD2	.	TRBV11-2	TRBJ2-7	TGTGCCAGCAGCTTAGGTAGTGGGAGGGCCCTTTTCGCCTACGAGCACTACTTC	CASSLGSGRALFAYEHYF
.	.	TRBV6-2/TRBV6-3	TRBJ2-7	TGTGCCAGCGGCACTCCGACCAGCGGAGGGTACGAGCACTACTTC	CASGTPTSGGYEHYF
TRBD1	.	TRBV11-1	TRBJ1-2	TGTGCCAGCATCTCGGGACAGAGTCAGAGCTATGGCTACACCTTC	CASISGQSQSYGYTF
.	many	TRBV14	TRBJ1-2	TGTGCCAGCAGTCGCGGAGGCTATGGCTACACCTTC	CASSRGGYGYTF
TRBD2	once	TRBV11-2	TRBJ2-1	TGTGCCAGCTGTTTAGATAGGGGCGGGAGGTTATACAATGAGCAGTTCTTC	CASCLDRGGRLYNEQFF
TRBD2	.	TRBV6-5	TRBJ2-3	TGTGCCATTAACCCAGGACTAGCGGGAATAGATACGCAGTATTTT	CAINPGLAGIDTQYF
.	.	TRBV6-5	TRBJ1-2	TGTGCCAGCAGTTACTCACGCACTTTGGGCTACATCTTC	CASSYSRTLGYIF
.	.	TRBV29-1	TRBJ2-1	TGCAGCCCCCGTTTAGGACACGATGAGCAGTTCTTC	CSPRLGHDEQFF
TRBD1	.	TRBV29-1	TRBJ1-2	TGCAGCGTGGCCCCCAGCCTACAGGGGACTTTTGACTACACCTTC	CSVAPSLQGTFDYTF
.	.	TRBV4-3	TRBJ1-6	TGCGCCAGCAGCTCCTGGGATAGGGGAAGGAACTCACGCCTCCACTTT	CASSSWDRGRNSRLHF
.	.	TRBV4-1	TRBJ2-7	TGCGCCAGCAGCCACGGAGGAACTGCTATCTCCTACGAGCAGTATTTC	CASSHGGTAISYEQYF
.	many	TRBV6-4	TRBJ2-3	TGTGCCAGCGCCGCCCCCAAAAGCACAGATACGCAGTATTTT	CASAAPKSTDTQYF
.	.	TRBV5-8	TRBJ2-7	TGTGCCAGCAGCTTGTCACTGGCGGGAACCGGGAGCGAGCAGCACTTC	CASSLSLAGTGSEQHF
TRBD2	.	TRBV7-3	TRBJ2-3	TGTGCCAGCAGCCCACGGACTAGCGGGAGGGCCGCACAGGATACGCACTATTTT	CASSPRTSGRAAQDTHYF
.	.	TRBV7-9	TRBJ2-1	TGTGCCAGCAGTGAGAGCTTATCCGAAAACAATGAGCAGCTCTTC	CASSESLSENNEQLF
.	.	TRBV29-1	TRBJ2-7	TGCAACGTTGCCCCGACAGAGTTCCACGAGCAGTACTTC	CNVAPTEFHEQYF
.	.	TRBV18	TRBJ1-1	TGTGCCAGCTCAGGGGGTCGGGACACTGAAGCTTTCTTT	CASSGGRDTEAFF
TRBD2	many	TRBV5-8	TRBJ2-7	TGTGCCAGCAGCTTGTCACTAGCGGGAACCGGGAGCGAGCAGTACTTC	CASSLSLAGTGSEQYF
.	.	TRBV11-2	TRBJ1-5	TGTGCCAGCAGCTTAGTAGGGGTAACAGGGAACAATAAGCCCCAGGATTTT	CASSLVGVTGNNKPQDF
.	.	TRBV28	TRBJ2-7	TGTGCCAGCAATTTCCAGGTAAACTCCTACGCGCAGTACTTC	CASNFQVNSYAQYF
TRBD2	medium-sized	TRBV5-1	TRBJ2-5	TGCGCCAGCAGCTCCTACGGACTAGCGGGAGAGCAAGAGACCCAGTACTTC	CASSSYGLAGEQETQYF
.	.	TRBV12-3/TRBV12-4	TRBJ1-4	TGTACCAGCAGTTTAGCGGGGTCTGAAAAACTGTTGTTT	CTSSLAGSEKLLF
.	.	TRBV6-1	TRBJ1-5	TGTGCCAGCAGTCCGCAGGGGCTGACCCCTAATCAGCCCCAGCATTTT	CASSPQGLTPNQPQHF
TRBD1	.	TRBV6-1	TRBJ2-1	TGTGCCAGTAGTGAGGGGACAGGGGAACCCAATGAGCAGTTCTTC	CASSEGTGEPNEQFF
TRBD2	.	TRBV11-2	TRBJ2-5	TGTGCCAGCAGCTTAAGACTAGCGGGTGACTCGGGCGATACCCAGTACTTT	CASSLRLAGDSGDTQYF
.	.	TRBV29-1	TRBJ1-4	TGCGGCATTGAGTATTTTAGAGAGGGAGGCGAAAAACTGTTTTTT	CGIEYFREGGEKLFF
TRBD2	.	TRBV4-2	TRBJ2-5	TGTGCCAGCAACCAATCGTCTAGCGGGTTTCAAGAGACCCAGTACTTC	CASNQSSSGFQETQYF
TRBD1	.	TRBV4-1	TRBJ2-5	TGCGCCTGCAGCCAGACTCAGGGGGCGGCGAGCGAGACCCAGTACTTC	CACSQTQGAASETQYF
.	few	TRBV6-1	TRBJ2-7	TGTGCCTGCAGTGAAGGCCACTGCTCCTATGAGCAGTACTTC	CACSEGHCSYEQYF
TRBD1	.	TRBV12-3/TRBV12-4	TRBJ2-3	TGTGCCAGCGGCTTCACAGGGGGTGGGGATACGCAGTATTTT	CASGFTGGGDTQYF
TRBD2	.	TRBV29-1	TRBJ2-5	TGCAGCGTTCGGACTGGCGGGAGTTGGGCAGAGACTCGGTACTTC	CSVRTGGSWAETRYF
.	.	TRBV29-1	TRBJ2-7	TGCAGCGTTACCTCGAGATCCTACAGGCAGTACTTC	CSVTSRSYRQYF